This section outlines one TCR beta chain sequence together with its context. Libraries were prepared by immunoSEQ multiplex PCR; TCRdb keeps only in-frame clonotypes and omits some of them. Here the sample spans roughly 180,000 clones, under 95% being singletons. The sample comes from a study of control samples from healthy donors and cancer patients. Per germline, CDR1 SEHNR and CDR2 FQNEAQ (reference sequence). The V gene end was trimmed by 4 bases and the J gene end by 2 bases; junction bases not matched to a gene: 15. The CDR3 has 18 residues. The specimen was blood. The sequence was obtained from a woman between 18 and 29 years old in good health. The J gene is TRBJ2-5, the V gene TRBV7-9; 8 bases align to TRBD2. The CDR3 loop reads CASSSVARWAGGQETQYF. The CDR3 DNA reads as TGTGCCAGCAGCTCCGTAGCCCGATGGGCGGGGGGTCAAGAGACCCAGTACTTC.